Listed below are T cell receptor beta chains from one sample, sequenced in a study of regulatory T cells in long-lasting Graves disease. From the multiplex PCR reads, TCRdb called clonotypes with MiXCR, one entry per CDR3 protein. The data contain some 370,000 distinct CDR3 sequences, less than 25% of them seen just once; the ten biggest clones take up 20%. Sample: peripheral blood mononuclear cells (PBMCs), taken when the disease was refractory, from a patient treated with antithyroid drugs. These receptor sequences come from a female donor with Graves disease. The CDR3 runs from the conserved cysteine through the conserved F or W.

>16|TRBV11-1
CASSLEVGLGLYEQYF
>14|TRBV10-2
CASSEFLGTGELFF
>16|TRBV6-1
CASGYLPSGTGETQYF
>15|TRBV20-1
CSATRATGGIETQYF
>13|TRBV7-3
CASSFTWGDEQYF
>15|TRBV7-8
CASSSSLGASYGYTF
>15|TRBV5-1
CASSLGGATSEKLFF
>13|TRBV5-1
CASSSDREYEQYF
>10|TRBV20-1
CSASDETQYF
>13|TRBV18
CASSPTGFLEAFF
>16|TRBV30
CAWSVGQGAPPGGAFF
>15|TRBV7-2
CASSLPPLPGETQYF
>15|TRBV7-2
CASSLVGGVDSPLHF
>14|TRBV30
CAWSAGGTYTEAFF
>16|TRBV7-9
CASSLPGHTNTGELFF